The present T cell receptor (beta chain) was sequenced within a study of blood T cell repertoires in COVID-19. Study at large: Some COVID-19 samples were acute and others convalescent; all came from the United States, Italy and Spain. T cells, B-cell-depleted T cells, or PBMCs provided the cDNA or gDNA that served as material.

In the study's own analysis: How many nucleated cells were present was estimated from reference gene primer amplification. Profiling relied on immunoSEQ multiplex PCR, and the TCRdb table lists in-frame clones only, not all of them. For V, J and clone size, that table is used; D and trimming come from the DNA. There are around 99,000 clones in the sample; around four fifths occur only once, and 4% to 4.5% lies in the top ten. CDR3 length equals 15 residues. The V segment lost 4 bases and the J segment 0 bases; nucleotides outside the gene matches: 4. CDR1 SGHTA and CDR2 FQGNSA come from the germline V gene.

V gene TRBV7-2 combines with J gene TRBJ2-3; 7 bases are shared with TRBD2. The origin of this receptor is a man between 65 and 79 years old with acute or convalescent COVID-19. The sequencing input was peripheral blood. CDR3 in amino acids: CASSSGRASTDTQYF. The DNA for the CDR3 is TGTGCCAGCAGCTCGGGGAGGGCTAGCACAGATACGCAGTATTTT.